The rows below give T cell receptor beta chains drawn from one sample of a study of OX40 agonist ivuxolimab in advanced cancers. Assay used: immunoSEQ multiplex PCR; TCRdb lists only in-frame clones, some missing. The sample holds some 66,000 clones; approximately 80% are singletons and the top ten take about 5.1%. The sequencing here drew on CD4+ or CD8+ T cells sorted from blood, taken in a trial of the OX40 agonist ivuxolimab. These receptors originate from an adult with an advanced solid tumor such as melanoma, head and neck, liver or kidney cancer. CDR3s include the opening cysteine and the closing phenylalanine or tryptophan. The order of the fields is V gene, J gene, D gene, CDR3 length, clone size, CDR3 DNA, CDR3 protein. The D gene is left open where the match is weak. For some rows the clone size is stated as once, few or many, or as a class when expanded; others skip it.

v_gene: TRBV18
j_gene: TRBJ2-7
d_gene: -
len: 13
abundance: few
CDR3nt: TGTGCCAGCTCACCTTCCGGGACTTACGAGCAGTACTTC
CDR3aa: CASSPSGTYEQYF

v_gene: TRBV18
j_gene: TRBJ1-4
d_gene: -
len: 15
abundance: -
CDR3nt: TGTGCCAGCTCACCACCGGGCGCAACTAATGAAAAACTGTTTTTT
CDR3aa: CASSPPGATNEKLFF

v_gene: TRBV28
j_gene: TRBJ2-7
d_gene: -
len: 15
abundance: -
CDR3nt: TGTGCCAGCAGTCCCGTTTATACGGTCCCCTACGAGCAGTACTTC
CDR3aa: CASSPVYTVPYEQYF

v_gene: TRBV6-5
j_gene: TRBJ2-2
d_gene: -
len: 15
abundance: -
CDR3nt: TGTGCCAGCAGTTTTTACAGGGACTCCACCGGGGAGCTGTTTTTT
CDR3aa: CASSFYRDSTGELFF

v_gene: TRBV5-1
j_gene: TRBJ2-1
d_gene: TRBD2
len: 16
abundance: -
CDR3nt: TGCGCCAGCAGCGCCGGGACTAGCCCCTCCTACAATGAGCAGTTCTTC
CDR3aa: CASSAGTSPSYNEQFF

v_gene: TRBV10-3
j_gene: TRBJ2-3
d_gene: TRBD2
len: 20
abundance: -
CDR3nt: TGTGCCATCAGTGTCCCTTTTGGCACGGGAGGGGGATCTAGCACAGATACGCAGTATTTT
CDR3aa: CAISVPFGTGGGSSTDTQYF

v_gene: TRBV19
j_gene: TRBJ2-4
d_gene: TRBD1
len: 16
abundance: -
CDR3nt: TGTGCCAGTAGTGCGGCGGGACAGGGGACGCGAGGCATTCAGTACTTC
CDR3aa: CASSAAGQGTRGIQYF

v_gene: TRBV7-6
j_gene: TRBJ2-7
d_gene: TRBD2
len: 17
abundance: -
CDR3nt: TGTGCCAGCAGCTTACGACTTGGACTAGCGGGAGGAGAGAAGCAGTACTTC
CDR3aa: CASSLRLGLAGGEKQYF

v_gene: TRBV5-4
j_gene: TRBJ1-3
d_gene: -
len: 18
abundance: -
CDR3nt: TGTGCCAGCAGCTACCAGGACGTCTACCAAAGCTCTGGAAACACCATATATTTT
CDR3aa: CASSYQDVYQSSGNTIYF

v_gene: TRBV27
j_gene: TRBJ2-1
d_gene: TRBD1
len: 16
abundance: -
CDR3nt: TGTGCCAGCAGTTTAAAGGGGACAGGGTTAACCAATGAGCAGTTCTTC
CDR3aa: CASSLKGTGLTNEQFF

v_gene: TRBV10-3
j_gene: TRBJ2-1
d_gene: -
len: 12
abundance: -
CDR3nt: TGTGCCATCAGTGCCGCATTGGGTGAGCAGTTCTTC
CDR3aa: CAISAALGEQFF

v_gene: TRBV4-1
j_gene: TRBJ2-3
d_gene: TRBD2
len: 17
abundance: once
CDR3nt: TGCGCCAGCAGCCAACTTCTAGCGGGGGGGCGGGGAGATACGCAGTATTTT
CDR3aa: CASSQLLAGGRGDTQYF

v_gene: TRBV4-2
j_gene: TRBJ1-5
d_gene: -
len: 15
abundance: -
CDR3nt: TGTGCCAGCAGCCAAGGTGAAAAAGGCAATCAGCCCCAGCATTTT
CDR3aa: CASSQGEKGNQPQHF

v_gene: TRBV5-4
j_gene: TRBJ1-2
d_gene: -
len: 13
abundance: -
CDR3nt: TGTGCCAGTTCTCACAGGACTAACTATGGCTACACCTTC
CDR3aa: CASSHRTNYGYTF

v_gene: TRBV5-4
j_gene: TRBJ2-1
d_gene: TRBD2
len: 18
abundance: -
CDR3nt: TGTGCCAGCAGCCAAGAGATAGGGACTAGCGGGGGGGTAAATGAGCAGTTCTTC
CDR3aa: CASSQEIGTSGGVNEQFF

v_gene: TRBV2
j_gene: TRBJ1-5
d_gene: -
len: 18
abundance: -
CDR3nt: TGTGCCAGCAGCCCTGGCGTCGGGGGGGGTGTTAGCAATCAGCCCCAGCATTTT
CDR3aa: CASSPGVGGGVSNQPQHF

v_gene: TRBV30
j_gene: TRBJ2-6
d_gene: TRBD2
len: 21
abundance: -
CDR3nt: TGTGCCTGGAGTTTAACCAGGATTCTAGCGGGAGGTCGTGGTGGGGCCAACGTCCTGACTTTC
CDR3aa: CAWSLTRILAGGRGGANVLTF